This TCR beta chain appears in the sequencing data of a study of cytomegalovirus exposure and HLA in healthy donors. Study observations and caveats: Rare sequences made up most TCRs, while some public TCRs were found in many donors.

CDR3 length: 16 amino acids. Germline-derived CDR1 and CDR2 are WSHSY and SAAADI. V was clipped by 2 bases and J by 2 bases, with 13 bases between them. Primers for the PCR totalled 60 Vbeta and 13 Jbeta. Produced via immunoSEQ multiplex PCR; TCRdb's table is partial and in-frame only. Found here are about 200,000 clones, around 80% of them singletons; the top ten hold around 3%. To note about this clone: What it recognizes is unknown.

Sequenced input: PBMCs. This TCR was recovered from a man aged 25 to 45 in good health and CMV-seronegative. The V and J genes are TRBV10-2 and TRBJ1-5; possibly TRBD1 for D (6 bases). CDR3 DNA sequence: TGCGCCAGCAGTGAGATCGCCAGGGGCCGCAATCAGCCCCAGCATTTT. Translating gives CASSEIARGRNQPQHF.